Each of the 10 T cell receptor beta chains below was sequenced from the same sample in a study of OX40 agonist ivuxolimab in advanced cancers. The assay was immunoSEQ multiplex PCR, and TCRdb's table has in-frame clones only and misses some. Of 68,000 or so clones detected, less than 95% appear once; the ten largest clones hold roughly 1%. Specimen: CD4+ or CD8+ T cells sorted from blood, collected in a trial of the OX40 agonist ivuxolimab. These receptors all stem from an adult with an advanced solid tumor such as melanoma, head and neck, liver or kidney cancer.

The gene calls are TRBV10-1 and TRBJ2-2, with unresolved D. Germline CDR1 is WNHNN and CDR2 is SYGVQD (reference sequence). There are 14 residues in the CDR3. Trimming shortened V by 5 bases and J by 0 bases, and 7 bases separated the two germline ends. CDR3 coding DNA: TGCGCCAGCAGTATATCAGCGAACACCGGGGAGCTGTTTTTT. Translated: CASSISANTGELFF.

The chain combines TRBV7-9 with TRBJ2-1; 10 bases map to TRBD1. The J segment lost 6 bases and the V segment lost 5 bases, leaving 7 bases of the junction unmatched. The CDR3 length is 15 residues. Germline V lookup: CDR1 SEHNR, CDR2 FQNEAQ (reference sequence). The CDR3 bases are TGTGCCAGCAGCGTAGGGACAGGGGATACCAATGAGCAGTTCTTC. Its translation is CASSVGTGDTNEQFF.

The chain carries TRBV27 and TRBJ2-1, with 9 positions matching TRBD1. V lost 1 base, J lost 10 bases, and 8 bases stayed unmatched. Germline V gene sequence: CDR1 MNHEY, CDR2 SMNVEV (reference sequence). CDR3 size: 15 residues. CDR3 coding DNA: TGTGCCAGCAGTTTATGGTCTACAGGGGGCGAAGAGCAGTTCTTC. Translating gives CASSLWSTGGEEQFF.

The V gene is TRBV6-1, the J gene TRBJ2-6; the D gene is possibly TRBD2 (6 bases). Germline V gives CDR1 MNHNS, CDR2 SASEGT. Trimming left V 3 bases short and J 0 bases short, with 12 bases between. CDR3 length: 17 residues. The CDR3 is CASSEAEGSSGANVLTF. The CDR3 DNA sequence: TGTGCCAGCAGTGAGGCGGAGGGGAGCTCTGGGGCCAACGTCCTGACTTTC.

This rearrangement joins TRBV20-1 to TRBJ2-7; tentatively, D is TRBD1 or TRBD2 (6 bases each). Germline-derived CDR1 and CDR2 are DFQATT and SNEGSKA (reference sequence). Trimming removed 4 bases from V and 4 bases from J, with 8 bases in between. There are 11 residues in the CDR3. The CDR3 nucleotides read TGCAGTGCTAAAGGGGGGTACGAGCAGTACTTC. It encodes CSAKGGYEQYF.

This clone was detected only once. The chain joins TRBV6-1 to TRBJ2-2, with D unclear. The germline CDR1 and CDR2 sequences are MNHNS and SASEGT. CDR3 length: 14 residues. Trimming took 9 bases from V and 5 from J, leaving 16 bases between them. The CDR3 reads CARAGIMGTGELFF. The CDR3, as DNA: TGTGCCAGGGCTGGGATTATGGGGACCGGGGAGCTGTTTTTT.

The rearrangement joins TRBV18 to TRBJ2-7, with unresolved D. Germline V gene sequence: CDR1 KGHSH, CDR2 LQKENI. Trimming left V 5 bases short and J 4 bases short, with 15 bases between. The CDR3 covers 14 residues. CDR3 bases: TGTGCCAGCTCAAAGGATAGCAAGGCTTACGAGCAGTACTTC. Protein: CASSKDSKAYEQYF.

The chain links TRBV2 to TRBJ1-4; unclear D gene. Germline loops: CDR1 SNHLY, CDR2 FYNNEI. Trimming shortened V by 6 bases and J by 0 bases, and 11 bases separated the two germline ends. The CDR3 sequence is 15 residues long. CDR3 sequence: CASSLPRATNEKLFF. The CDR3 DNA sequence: TGTGCCAGCAGCCTACCCAGAGCAACTAATGAAAAACTGTTTTTT.

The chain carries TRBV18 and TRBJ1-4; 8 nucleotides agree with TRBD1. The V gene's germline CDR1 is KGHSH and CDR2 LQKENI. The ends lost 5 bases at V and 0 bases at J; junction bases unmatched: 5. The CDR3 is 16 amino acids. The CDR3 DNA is TGTGCCAGCTCAGCGGACAGGGATCCAACTAATGAAAAACTGTTTTTT. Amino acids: CASSADRDPTNEKLFF. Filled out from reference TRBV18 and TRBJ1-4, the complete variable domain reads NAGVMQNPRHLVRRRGQEARLRCSPMKGHSHVYWYRQLPEEGLKFMVYLQKENIIDESGMPKERFSAEFPKEGPSILRIQQVVRGDSAAYFCASSADRDPTNEKLFFGSGTQLSVL.

In nucleotides, the CDR3 is TGTGCCAGCTCACCAAACGGGGACAGCTACGAGCAGTACTTC. Amino acid sequence: CASSPNGDSYEQYF. This rearrangement joins TRBV18 to TRBJ2-7; 7 nucleotides line up with TRBD1. The CDR3 covers 14 residues. Germline CDR1 reads KGHSH; CDR2 reads LQKENI. Germline trimming cut 2 bases from V and 3 bases from J; bases unmatched to any gene: 4.